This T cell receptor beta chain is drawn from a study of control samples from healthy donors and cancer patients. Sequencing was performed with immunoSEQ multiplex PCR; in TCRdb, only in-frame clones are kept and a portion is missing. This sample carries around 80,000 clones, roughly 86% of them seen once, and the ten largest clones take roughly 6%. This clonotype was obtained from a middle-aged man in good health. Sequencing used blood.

The chain's CDR3 is CSVPGEFGYGYTF. Written as DNA, the CDR3 is TGCAGCGTTCCAGGGGAGTTTGGCTATGGCTACACCTTC. The rearrangement links TRBV29-1 to TRBJ1-2; D perhaps matches TRBD1 (6 bases). Per germline, CDR1 SQVTM and CDR2 ANQGSEA. The CDR3 spans 13 residues. Trimming left V 5 bases short and J 4 bases short, with 14 bases between.